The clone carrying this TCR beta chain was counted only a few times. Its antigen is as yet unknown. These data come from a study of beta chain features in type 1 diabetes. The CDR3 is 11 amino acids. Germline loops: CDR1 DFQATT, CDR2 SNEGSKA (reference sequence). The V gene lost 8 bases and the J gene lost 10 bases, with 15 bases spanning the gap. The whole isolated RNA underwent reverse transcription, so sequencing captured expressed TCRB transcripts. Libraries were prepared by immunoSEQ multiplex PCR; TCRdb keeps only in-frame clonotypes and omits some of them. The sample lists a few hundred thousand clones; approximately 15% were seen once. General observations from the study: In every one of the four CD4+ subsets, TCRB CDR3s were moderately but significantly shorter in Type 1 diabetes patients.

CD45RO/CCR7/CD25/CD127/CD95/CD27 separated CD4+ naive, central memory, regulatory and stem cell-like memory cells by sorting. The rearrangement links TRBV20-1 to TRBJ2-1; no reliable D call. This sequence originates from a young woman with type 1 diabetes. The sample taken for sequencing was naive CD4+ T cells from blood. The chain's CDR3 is CSSNVGLEQFF. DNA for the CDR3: TGCAGTTCCAACGTCGGGTTGGAGCAGTTCTTC.